This TCR beta chain comes out of a study of cytomegalovirus exposure and HLA in healthy donors. V was pared by 5 bases and J by 0 bases, with 7 bases between. The CDR3 spans 13 residues. Per the germline V gene, CDR1 is MNHEY and CDR2 is SVGAGI. This clone has only one observation. With 60 Vbeta and 13 Jbeta primers, the PCR was carried out. Only in-frame clones appear in the TCRdb table, and some are missing; sequencing was by immunoSEQ multiplex PCR. The sample lists about 120,000 clones, less than 85% occurring once. V and J are TRBV6-5 and TRBJ1-2, with D perhaps matching TRBD1 (5 bases). The specimen sequenced was PBMCs. The clonotype originates from a man aged 50-60 years in good health and CMV-seropositive. The CDR3 DNA is TGTGCCAGCAGTCAACAGGCTAACTATGGCTACACCTTC. This encodes CASSQQANYGYTF.